This entry features one T cell receptor (beta chain) sequence. Its antigen is as yet unknown. This entry is derived from a study of T cell responses to AZD1222 COVID-19 vaccine. Across the whole study: Pooling of second doses given at about 4 or about 12 weeks was done.

Method: immunoSEQ multiplex PCR; TCRdb's copy keeps in-frame clones and lacks some. The sample shows 75,000 to 100,000 clones, roughly nine tenths of them seen only once. Findings of the study overall: A reported finding is that nearly half of spike-specific TCRs target unmutated variant regions. Sampling captured repertoires only after the peak T cell response. Increased Spike-specific TCR breadth and depth were observed after two AZD1222 doses.

Trimming pared 0 bases from V and 1 base from J, leaving 10 bases between. Germline V gives CDR1 SGDLS, CDR2 YYNGEE. The CDR3 extends over 15 amino acids. This TCR derives from an adult in good health. The sequencing used peripheral blood, collected on day 0 of AZD1222 vaccination. The V gene is TRBV9, the J gene TRBJ1-1; D remains unclear. CDR3 region: CASSVGPVGNTEAFF. DNA of the CDR3: TGTGCCAGCAGCGTAGGACCCGTCGGGAACACTGAAGCTTTCTTT.